One and the same sample provided the 10 T cell receptor beta chains below, sequenced in a study of CD8+ T cells in alopecia areata. Following RNA extraction, reverse transcription yielded cDNA that acted as the sequencing template. Clones were sequenced by immunoSEQ multiplex PCR, and TCRdb holds only the in-frame ones, with some missing. The table includes about 15,000 clones, more than 45% detected once. Lesional scalp tissue (obtained by punch biopsy) and peripheral blood were collected from alopecia areata patients. The sequenced sample consisted of skin. These receptors came from a human donor with alopecia areata.

The chain links TRBV19 to TRBJ2-7; a possible D gene is TRBD1 (5 bases). Trimming cost V 6 bases and J 2 bases, with 14 bases left between them. The CDR3 is made up of 14 amino acids. CDR1 and CDR2 from the germline V gene are LNHDA and SQIVND (reference sequence). For the CDR3, the DNA is TGTGCCAGTAGAAGGGGTACAGGCCCCTACGAGCAGTACTTC. Translating it yields CASRRGTGPYEQYF.

The chain couples TRBV7-9 to TRBJ2-2; TRBD1 aligns across 9 bases. The CDR3 totals 16 residues. Germline V CDR1 and CDR2: SEHNR, FQNEAQ (reference sequence). V lost 5 bases to trimming and J lost 5 bases; unmatched junction nucleotides: 9. This CDR3 reads CASSPRGTGITGELFF. CDR3 coding DNA: TGTGCCAGCAGCCCTCGGGGGACAGGGATTACCGGGGAGCTGTTTTTT. Full variable domain (rest looked up from reference TRBV7-9 and TRBJ2-2): DTGVSQNPRHKITKRGQNVTFRCDPISEHNRLYWYRQTLGQGPEFLTYFQNEAQLEKSRLLSDRFSAERPKGSFSTLEIQRTEQGDSAMYLCASSPRGTGITGELFFGEGSRLTVL.

V and J are TRBV28 and TRBJ2-5; possible D gene TRBD1, 6 bases. V was clipped by 2 bases and J by 5 bases, with 12 bases between them. Germline CDR1 is MDHEN and CDR2 is SYDVKM. The CDR3 contains 14 residues. The CDR3 region is CASSLGSRGETQYF. CDR3 DNA: TGTGCCAGCAGTTTAGGGAGCAGGGGCGAGACCCAGTACTTC.

This clone was counted a single time. The chain recombines TRBV6-5 with TRBJ2-7; D is unresolved. Germline assignment: CDR1 MNHEY and CDR2 SVGAGI. The CDR3 has 12 residues. Trimming pared 5 bases from V and 5 bases from J, leaving 10 bases between. In nucleotides, the CDR3 is TGTGCCAGCAGTCAGACGAACGACGAGCAGTACTTC. Translation gives CASSQTNDEQYF.

This sequence joins TRBV29-1 and TRBJ1-4, with 9 bases matching TRBD1. The CDR3 has 13 amino acids. The germline CDR1 and CDR2 sequences are SQVTM and ANQGSEA. J gave up 8 bases and V 6 bases, and 7 bases lay outside the gene matches. In nucleotides, the CDR3 is TGCAGCGTCGACAGGGGGTCTGGGGAAAAACTGTTTTTT. Protein product: CSVDRGSGEKLFF.

The count of this clone is one. V gene TRBV27 combines with J gene TRBJ2-1; D is perhaps TRBD2 (6 bases). The V and J ends lost 2 bases and 4 bases respectively, with 12 bases between them. The CDR3 is 15 residues long. Per the germline V gene, CDR1 is MNHEY and CDR2 is SMNVEV (reference sequence). CDR3 nucleotides: TGTGCCAGCAGTTTACGGGGGAGGTTGTACAATGAGCAGTTCTTC. Translation gives CASSLRGRLYNEQFF.

The chain is built from TRBV7-9 and TRBJ2-1; D gene ambiguous. Deletions cut 2 bases from V and 0 bases from J, with 8 bases between. Germline assignment: CDR1 SEHNR and CDR2 FQNEAQ (reference sequence). This CDR3 comprises 15 residues. The CDR3 bases are TGTGCCAGCAGCTTAACGGACCTCTCCTACAATGAGCAGTTCTTC. It yields the protein CASSLTDLSYNEQFF.

The chain links TRBV7-3 to TRBJ2-2; TRBD1 aligns across 7 bases. In germline, CDR1 is SGHTA, CDR2 FQGTGA. The CDR3 consists of 16 residues. Trimming cost V 4 bases and J 6 bases; bases outside gene matches: 11. CDR3: CASSSTGTVMAGELFF. The CDR3, as DNA: TGTGCCAGCAGCTCCACCGGGACAGTGATGGCCGGGGAGCTGTTTTTT.

In this sample, this clone turned up a few times. This chain connects TRBV15 to TRBJ2-7; D is undetermined. The germline V gene has CDR1 LNHNV and CDR2 YYDKDF (reference sequence). The CDR3 consists of 15 residues. V lost 0 bases and J lost 2, with 11 bases in between. CDR3 region: CATSREPPTTYEQYF. CDR3 DNA: TGTGCCACCAGCAGAGAACCGCCAACTACCTACGAGCAGTACTTC.

J is TRBJ2-1 and V is TRBV9; weak D call: TRBD2 (6 bases). The CDR3 extends over 14 amino acids. Trimming shortened V by 0 bases and J by 3 bases, and 7 bases separated the two germline ends. CDR1 SGDLS and CDR2 YYNGEE come from the germline V gene. The CDR3 here is CASSVAGDYNEQFF. CDR3 DNA sequence: TGTGCCAGCAGCGTAGCGGGAGACTACAATGAGCAGTTCTTC.